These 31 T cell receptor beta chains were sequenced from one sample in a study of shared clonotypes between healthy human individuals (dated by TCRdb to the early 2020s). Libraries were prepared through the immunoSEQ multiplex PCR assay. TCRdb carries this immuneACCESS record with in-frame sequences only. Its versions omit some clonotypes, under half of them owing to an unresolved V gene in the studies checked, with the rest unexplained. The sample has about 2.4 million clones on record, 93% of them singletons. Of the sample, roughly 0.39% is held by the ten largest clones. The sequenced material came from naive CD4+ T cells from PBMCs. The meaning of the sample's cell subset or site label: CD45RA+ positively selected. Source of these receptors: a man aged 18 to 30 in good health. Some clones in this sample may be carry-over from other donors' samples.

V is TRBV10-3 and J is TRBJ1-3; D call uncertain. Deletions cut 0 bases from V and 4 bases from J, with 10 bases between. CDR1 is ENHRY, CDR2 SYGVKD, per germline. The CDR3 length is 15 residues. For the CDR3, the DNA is TGTGCCATCAGTGAGTCATTTGGGCCGGGAAACACCATATATTTT. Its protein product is CAISESFGPGNTIYF.

The CDR3 DNA reads TGTGCCAGCAGCTTGGTATTGGGCGGGCCCACCACAGATACGCAGTATTTT. The encoded protein is CASSLVLGGPTTDTQYF. V and J are TRBV5-4 and TRBJ2-3; D perhaps matches TRBD2 (5 bases). Germline V CDR1 and CDR2: SGHNT, YYREEE (reference sequence). Trimming stripped 0 bases from V and 2 bases from J, with 16 bases between. CDR3 size: 17 residues.

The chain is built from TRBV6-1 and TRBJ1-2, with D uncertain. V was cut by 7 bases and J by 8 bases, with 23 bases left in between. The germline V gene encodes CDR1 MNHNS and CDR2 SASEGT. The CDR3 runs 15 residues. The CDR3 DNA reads TGTGCCAGCACCGAGAGGGCCCGCCGAGTTGGGGGCTACACCTTC. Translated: CASTERARRVGGYTF.

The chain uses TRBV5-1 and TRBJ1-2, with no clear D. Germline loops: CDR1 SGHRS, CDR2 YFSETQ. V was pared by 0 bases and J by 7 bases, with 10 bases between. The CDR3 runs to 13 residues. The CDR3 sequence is CASSLEGSFGYTF. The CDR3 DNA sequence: TGCGCCAGCAGCTTGGAGGGTTCCTTTGGCTACACCTTC.

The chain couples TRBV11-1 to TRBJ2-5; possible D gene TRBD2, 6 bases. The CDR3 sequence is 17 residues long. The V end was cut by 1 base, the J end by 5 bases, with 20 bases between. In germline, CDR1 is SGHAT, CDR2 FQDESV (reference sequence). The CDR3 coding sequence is TGTGCCAGCAGCTTAGAACGTGCTAGCGTGGGCCTCGAGACCCAGTACTTC. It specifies CASSLERASVGLETQYF.

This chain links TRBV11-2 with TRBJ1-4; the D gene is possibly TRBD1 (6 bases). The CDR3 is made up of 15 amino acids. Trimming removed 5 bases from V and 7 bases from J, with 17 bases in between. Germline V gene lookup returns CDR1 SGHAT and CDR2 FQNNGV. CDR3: CASSPRQVRSEKLFF. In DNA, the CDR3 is TGTGCCAGCAGCCCCCGACAGGTTCGGAGTGAAAAACTGTTTTTT.

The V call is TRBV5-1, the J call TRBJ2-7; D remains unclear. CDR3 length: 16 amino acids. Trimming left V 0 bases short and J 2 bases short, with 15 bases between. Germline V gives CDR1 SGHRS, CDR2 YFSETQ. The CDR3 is CASSLARLETTYEQYF. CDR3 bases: TGCGCCAGCAGCTTGGCCAGGTTGGAGACGACCTACGAGCAGTACTTC. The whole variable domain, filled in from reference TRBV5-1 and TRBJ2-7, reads KAGVTQTPRYLIKTRGQQVTLSCSPISGHRSVSWYQQTPGQGLQFLFEYFSETQRNKGNFPGRFSGRQFSNSRSEMNVSTLELGDSALYLCASSLARLETTYEQYFGPGTRLTVT.

For the CDR3, the DNA is TGTGCCAGCAGTATCCAAAACACGCGAATGGGGAGGGCCAACTATGGCTACACCTTC. Translated: CASSIQNTRMGRANYGYTF. The chain is built from TRBV27 and TRBJ1-2; D gene uncertain. The ends were cut back, 5 bases at V and 2 bases at J, with 27 bases in the middle. The V gene's germline CDR1 is MNHEY and CDR2 SMNVEV (reference sequence). This CDR3 spans 19 amino acids.

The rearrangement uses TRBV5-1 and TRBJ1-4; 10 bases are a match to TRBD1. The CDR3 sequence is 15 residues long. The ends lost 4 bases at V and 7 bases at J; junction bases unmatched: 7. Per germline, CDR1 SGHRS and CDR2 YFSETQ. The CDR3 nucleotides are TGCGCCAGCAGCCGGGACAGGGGTGTAGGTGAAAAACTGTTTTTT. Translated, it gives CASSRDRGVGEKLFF.

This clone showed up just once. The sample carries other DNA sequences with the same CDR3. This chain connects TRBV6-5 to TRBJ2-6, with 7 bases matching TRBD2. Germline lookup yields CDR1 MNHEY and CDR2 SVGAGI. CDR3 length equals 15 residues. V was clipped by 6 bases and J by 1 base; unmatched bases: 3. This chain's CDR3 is CASSPGGSGANVLTF. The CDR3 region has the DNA TGTGCCAGCAGCCCGGGGGGATCTGGGGCCAACGTCCTGACTTTC.

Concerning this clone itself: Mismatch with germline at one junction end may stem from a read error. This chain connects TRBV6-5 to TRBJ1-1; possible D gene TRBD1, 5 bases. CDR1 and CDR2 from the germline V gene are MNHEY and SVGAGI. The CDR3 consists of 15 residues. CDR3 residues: CAISSRDGENTEAFF. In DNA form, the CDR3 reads TGTGCCATCAGTTCCCGGGACGGGGAGAACACTGAAGCTTTCTTT.

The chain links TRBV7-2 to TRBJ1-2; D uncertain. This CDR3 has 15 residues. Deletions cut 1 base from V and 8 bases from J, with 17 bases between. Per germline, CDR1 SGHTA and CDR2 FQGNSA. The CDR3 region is CASSLGTHPVQGYTF. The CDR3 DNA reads TGTGCCAGCAGCTTAGGGACCCACCCCGTGCAGGGCTACACCTTC.

The CDR3 region is CASSLVGTWSTDTQYF. As DNA, the CDR3 is TGTGCCAGCAGCTTGGTCGGGACATGGAGCACAGATACGCAGTATTTT. This chain joins TRBV5-4 and TRBJ2-3; tentative D call: TRBD1 (6 bases). The CDR3 runs 16 residues. The germline V gene encodes CDR1 SGHNT and CDR2 YYREEE (reference sequence). Trimming removed 0 bases from V and 0 bases from J, with 11 bases in between.

The DNA for the CDR3 is TGTGCCAGCAGCTTACTGGGACAGGGGGGAGATGAGCAGTTCTTC. This codes for CASSLLGQGGDEQFF. V and J are TRBV7-2 and TRBJ2-1, with 11 positions matching TRBD1. In germline, CDR1 is SGHTA, CDR2 FQGNSA. CDR3 length: 15 amino acids. J was trimmed by 8 bases and V by 2 bases; bases with no gene match: 5.

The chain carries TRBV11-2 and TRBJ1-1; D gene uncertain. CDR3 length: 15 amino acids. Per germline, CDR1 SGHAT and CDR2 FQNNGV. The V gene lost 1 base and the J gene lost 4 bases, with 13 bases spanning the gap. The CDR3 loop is CASSLARRGFTEAFF. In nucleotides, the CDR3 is TGTGCCAGCAGCTTAGCTCGGCGGGGTTTCACTGAAGCTTTCTTT. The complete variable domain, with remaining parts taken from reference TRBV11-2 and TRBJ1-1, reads EAGVAQSPRYKIIEKRQSVAFWCNPISGHATLYWYQQILGQGPKLLIQFQNNGVVDDSQLPKDRFSAERLKGVDSTLKIQPAKLEDSAVYLCASSLARRGFTEAFFGQGTRLTVV.

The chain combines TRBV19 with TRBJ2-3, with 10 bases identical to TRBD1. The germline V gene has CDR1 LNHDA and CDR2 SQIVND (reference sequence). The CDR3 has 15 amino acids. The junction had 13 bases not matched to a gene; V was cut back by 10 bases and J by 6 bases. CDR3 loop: CATTSTGGFIDTQYF. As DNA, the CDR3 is TGTGCCACCACATCGACAGGGGGCTTCATCGATACGCAGTATTTT.

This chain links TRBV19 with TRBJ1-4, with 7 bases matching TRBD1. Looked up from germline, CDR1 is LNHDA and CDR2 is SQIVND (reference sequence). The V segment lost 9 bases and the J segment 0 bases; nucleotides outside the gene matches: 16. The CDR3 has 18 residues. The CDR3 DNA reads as TGTGCCAGCCGCAATCCCGGGACAGCCCCTACAACTAATGAAAAACTGTTTTTT. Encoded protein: CASRNPGTAPTTNEKLFF.

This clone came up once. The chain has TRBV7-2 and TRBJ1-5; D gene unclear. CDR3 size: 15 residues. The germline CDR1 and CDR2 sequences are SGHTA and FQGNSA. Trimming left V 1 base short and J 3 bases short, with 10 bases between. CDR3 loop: CASSLGMRANQPQHF. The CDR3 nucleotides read TGTGCCAGCAGCTTAGGCATGCGGGCCAATCAGCCCCAGCATTTT. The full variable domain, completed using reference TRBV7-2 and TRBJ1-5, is GAGVSQSPSNKVTEKGKDVELRCDPISGHTALYWYRQSLGQGLEFLIYFQGNSAPDKSGLPSDRFSAERTGGSVSTLTIQRTQQEDSAVYLCASSLGMRANQPQHFGDGTRLSIL.

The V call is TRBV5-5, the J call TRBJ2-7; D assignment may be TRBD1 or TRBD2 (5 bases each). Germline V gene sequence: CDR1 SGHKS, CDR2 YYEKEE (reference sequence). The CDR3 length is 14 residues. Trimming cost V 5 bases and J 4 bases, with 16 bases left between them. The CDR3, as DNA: TGTGCCAGCAGGGAGACGGGGAAGGGGTACGAGCAGTACTTC. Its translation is CASRETGKGYEQYF.

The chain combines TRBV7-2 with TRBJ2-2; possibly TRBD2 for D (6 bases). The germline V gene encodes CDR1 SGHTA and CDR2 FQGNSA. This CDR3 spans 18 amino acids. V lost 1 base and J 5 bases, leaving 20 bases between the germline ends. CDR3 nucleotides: TGTGCCAGCAGCTTAGGACGAAGCGGAGGGCGGAGGACCGGGGAGCTGTTTTTT. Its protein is CASSLGRSGGRRTGELFF.

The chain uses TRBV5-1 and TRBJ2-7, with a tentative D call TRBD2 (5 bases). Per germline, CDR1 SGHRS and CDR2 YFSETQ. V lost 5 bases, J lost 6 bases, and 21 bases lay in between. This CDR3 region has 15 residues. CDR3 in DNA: TGCGCCAGCAGTAGGAGTGGCGCCGAGGGAATCGAGCAGTACTTC. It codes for CASSRSGAEGIEQYF.

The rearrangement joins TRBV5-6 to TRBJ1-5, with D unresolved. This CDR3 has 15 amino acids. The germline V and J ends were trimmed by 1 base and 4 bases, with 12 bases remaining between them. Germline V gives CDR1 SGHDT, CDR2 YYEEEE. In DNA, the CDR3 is TGTGCCAGCAGCTTGTTCGGACTCGAAAATCAGCCCCAGCATTTT. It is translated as CASSLFGLENQPQHF.

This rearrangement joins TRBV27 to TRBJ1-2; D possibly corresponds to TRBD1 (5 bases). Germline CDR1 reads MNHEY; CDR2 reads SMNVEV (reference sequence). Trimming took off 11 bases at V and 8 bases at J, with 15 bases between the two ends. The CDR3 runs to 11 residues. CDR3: CAEGAAQGYTF. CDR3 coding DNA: TGTGCCGAAGGGGCAGCCCAGGGCTACACCTTC.

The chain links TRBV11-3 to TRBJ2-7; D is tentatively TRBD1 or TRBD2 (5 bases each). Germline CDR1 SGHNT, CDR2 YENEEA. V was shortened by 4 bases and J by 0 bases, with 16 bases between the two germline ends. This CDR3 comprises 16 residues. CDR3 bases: TGTGCCAGCAGCTCCCGGGACCGAGTGAGCTCCTACGAGCAGTACTTC. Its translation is CASSSRDRVSSYEQYF. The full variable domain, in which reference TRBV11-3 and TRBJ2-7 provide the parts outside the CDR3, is EAGVVQSPRYKIIEKKQPVAFWCNPISGHNTLYWYLQNLGQGPELLIRYENEEAVDDSQLPKDRFSAERLKGVDSTLKIQPAELGDSAVYLCASSSRDRVSSYEQYFGPGTRLTVT.

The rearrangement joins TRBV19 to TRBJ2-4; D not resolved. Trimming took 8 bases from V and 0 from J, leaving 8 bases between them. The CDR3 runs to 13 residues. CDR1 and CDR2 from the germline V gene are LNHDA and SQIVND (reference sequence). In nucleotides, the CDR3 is TGTGCCAGTTCCCCCCTAGCCAAAAACATTCAGTACTTC. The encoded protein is CASSPLAKNIQYF.

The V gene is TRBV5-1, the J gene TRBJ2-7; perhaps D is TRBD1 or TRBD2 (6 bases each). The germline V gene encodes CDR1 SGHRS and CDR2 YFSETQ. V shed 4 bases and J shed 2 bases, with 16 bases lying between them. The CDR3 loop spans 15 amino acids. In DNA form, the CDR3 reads TGCGCCAGCAGCCCGGGGGCAGGGGTCCCCTACGAGCAGTACTTC. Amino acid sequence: CASSPGAGVPYEQYF. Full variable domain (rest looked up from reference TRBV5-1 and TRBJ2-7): KAGVTQTPRYLIKTRGQQVTLSCSPISGHRSVSWYQQTPGQGLQFLFEYFSETQRNKGNFPGRFSGRQFSNSRSEMNVSTLELGDSALYLCASSPGAGVPYEQYFGPGTRLTVT.

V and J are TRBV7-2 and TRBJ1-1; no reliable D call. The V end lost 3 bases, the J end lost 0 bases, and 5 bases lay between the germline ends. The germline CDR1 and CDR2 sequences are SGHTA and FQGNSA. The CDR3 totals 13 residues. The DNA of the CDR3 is TGTGCCAGCAGCTTTAGGATGAACACTGAAGCTTTCTTT. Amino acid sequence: CASSFRMNTEAFF. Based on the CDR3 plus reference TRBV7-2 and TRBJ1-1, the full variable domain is GAGVSQSPSNKVTEKGKDVELRCDPISGHTALYWYRQSLGQGLEFLIYFQGNSAPDKSGLPSDRFSAERTGGSVSTLTIQRTQQEDSAVYLCASSFRMNTEAFFGQGTRLTVV.

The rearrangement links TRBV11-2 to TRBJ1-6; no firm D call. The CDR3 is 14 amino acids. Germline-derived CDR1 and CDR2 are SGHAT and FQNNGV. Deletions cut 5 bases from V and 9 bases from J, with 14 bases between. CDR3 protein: CASSPSDGLSPLHF. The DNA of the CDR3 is TGTGCCAGCAGCCCCTCTGACGGGCTTTCACCCCTCCACTTT.

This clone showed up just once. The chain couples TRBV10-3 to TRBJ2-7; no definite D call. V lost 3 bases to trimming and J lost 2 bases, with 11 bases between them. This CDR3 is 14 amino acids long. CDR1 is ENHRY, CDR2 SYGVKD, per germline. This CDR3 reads CAISDWAATYEQYF. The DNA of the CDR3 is TGTGCCATCAGTGATTGGGCAGCAACCTACGAGCAGTACTTC.

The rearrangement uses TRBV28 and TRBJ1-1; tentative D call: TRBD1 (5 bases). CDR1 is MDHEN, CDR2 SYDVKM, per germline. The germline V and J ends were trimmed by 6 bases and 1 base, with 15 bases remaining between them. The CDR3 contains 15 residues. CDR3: CASSLAGRENTEAFF. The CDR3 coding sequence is TGTGCCAGCAGCCTCGCTGGCAGGGAGAACACTGAAGCTTTCTTT.

CDR3 sequence (DNA): TGTGCCAGCAGCCCCCATTATAGGGACACTGAAGCTTTCTTT. Its translation is CASSPHYRDTEAFF. This chain uses TRBV11-1 with TRBJ1-1; D uncertain. Germline-derived CDR1 and CDR2 are SGHAT and FQDESV (reference sequence). The CDR3 runs to 14 residues. V shed 5 bases and J shed 3 bases, with 13 bases lying between them. Combining the CDR3 with reference TRBV11-1 and TRBJ1-1 gives the whole variable domain EAEVAQSPRYKITEKSQAVAFWCDPISGHATLYWYRQILGQGPELLVQFQDESVVDDSQLPKDRFSAERLKGVDSTLKIQPAELGDSAMYLCASSPHYRDTEAFFGQGTRLTVV.